A single sample gave rise to the 10 T cell receptor beta chains below, sequenced in a study of early T cells in non-severe SARS-CoV-2 infection. MiXCR was run by TCRdb on the 5' RACE reads, yielding one entry per CDR3 protein. This sample has roughly 99,000 distinct CDR3 sequences, with 11% found just once. The specimen was whole blood. The receptors stem from an adult who was a healthcare worker with PCR-confirmed SARS-CoV-2 infection or an uninfected control (not recorded which).

V is TRBV10-3 and J is TRBJ2-3, with TRBD1 identical over 11 bases. The germline gives CDR1 ENHRY, CDR2 SYGVKD. This CDR3 region has 13 residues. V lost 6 bases and J lost 5; bases outside the gene matches: 1. For the CDR3, the DNA is TGTGCCATCAGCGGGACAGGGGGAGATACGCAGTATTTT. It is translated as CAISGTGGDTQYF.

The CDR3 spells CASSVQGRENIQYF. The CDR3 DNA is TGTGCCAGTAGTGTACAGGGGAGGGAAAACATTCAGTACTTC. The genes are TRBV19 and TRBJ2-4, with D possibly being TRBD1 or TRBD2 (7 bases each). The CDR3 has 14 residues. Germline lookup yields CDR1 LNHDA and CDR2 SQIVND (reference sequence). Trimming took 5 bases from V and 5 from J, leaving 13 bases between them.

The sample holds a few counts of this clonotype. The chain recombines TRBV3-1 with TRBJ2-3; 7 bases agree with TRBD2. Trimming took 4 bases from V and 6 from J; bases not matched to a gene: 10. The V gene's germline CDR1 is LGHDT and CDR2 YNNKEL (reference sequence). This CDR3 comprises 15 residues. Written as DNA, the CDR3 is TGTGCCAGCAGCCGCGCGGGAGCAGGGAGGGATACGCAGTATTTT. It translates to CASSRAGAGRDTQYF.

This clonotype was seen many times. The chain combines TRBV28 with TRBJ2-1, with D unclear. The CDR3 spans 16 residues. Trimming removed 5 bases at V and 2 bases at J, with 16 bases between. Germline V gives CDR1 MDHEN, CDR2 SYDVKM. The CDR3 sequence is CASSSEKYPTYNEQFF. CDR3 in DNA: TGTGCCAGCAGTAGCGAAAAATACCCCACCTACAATGAGCAGTTCTTC. The full variable domain, completed using reference TRBV28 and TRBJ2-1, is DVKVTQSSRYLVKRTGEKVFLECVQDMDHENMFWYRQDPGLGLRLIYFSYDVKMKEKGDIPEGYSVSREKKERFSLILESASTNQTSMYLCASSSEKYPTYNEQFFGPGTRLTVL.

V is TRBV20-1 and J is TRBJ2-1; 7 bases align to TRBD2. The CDR3 spans 14 residues. The germline V gene has CDR1 DFQATT and CDR2 SNEGSKA (reference sequence). The V and J ends lost 5 bases and 4 bases, in that order; junction bases with no gene match: 8. This CDR3 is CSAGAAGLYNEQFF. CDR3 bases: TGCAGTGCTGGGGCGGCGGGACTATACAATGAGCAGTTCTTC.

The chain combines TRBV7-9 with TRBJ2-7, with 9 bases lining up with TRBD2. The CDR3 length is 15 residues. Germline-derived CDR1 and CDR2 are SEHNR and FQNEAQ (reference sequence). The V segment lost 1 base and the J segment 7 bases; nucleotides outside the gene matches: 8. The CDR3 is CASSLERLAVGEQYF. In DNA form, the CDR3 reads TGTGCCAGCAGCTTAGAAAGACTAGCGGTAGGGGAGCAGTACTTC. Drawing the rest from reference TRBV7-9 and TRBJ2-7, the complete variable domain is DTGVSQNPRHKITKRGQNVTFRCDPISEHNRLYWYRQTLGQGPEFLTYFQNEAQLEKSRLLSDRFSAERPKGSFSTLEIQRTEQGDSAMYLCASSLERLAVGEQYFGPGTRLTVT.

The table lists this clonotype with many counts. The rearrangement uses TRBV10-3 and TRBJ2-1, with 11 bases identical to TRBD2. Losses at the gene ends were 6 bases for V and 8 bases for J; bases not matched to a gene: 12. This CDR3 has 16 residues. Per the germline V gene, CDR1 is ENHRY and CDR2 is SYGVKD. CDR3 residues: CAISRTTSGRGDEQFF. Written as DNA, the CDR3 is TGTGCCATCAGCCGAACCACTAGCGGGAGAGGCGATGAGCAGTTCTTC.

Comment on this clonotype: Because the CDR3 is missing its conserved closing phenylalanine or tryptophan, this is likely a read error. The chain has TRBV10-1 and TRBJ2-1; D call uncertain. The V and J ends lost 0 bases and 8 bases respectively, with 14 bases between them. The CDR3 length is 15 residues. Germline V gene lookup returns CDR1 WNHNN and CDR2 SYGVQD (reference sequence). The CDR3 region is CASSESRALFDEQFI. The DNA of the CDR3 is TGCGCCAGCAGTGAGTCGCGAGCTCTTTTCGATGAGCAGTTCATC.

The sample holds a few counts of this clonotype. V gene TRBV19 combines with J gene TRBJ2-5, with D unresolved. Trimming took off 2 bases at V and 4 bases at J, with 11 bases between the two ends. Germline values: CDR1 LNHDA, CDR2 SQIVND (reference sequence). The CDR3 length is 14 residues. CDR3 bases: TGTGCCAGTAGTATAAATAAGGTAGTAGAGACCCAGTACTTC. Its protein product is CASSINKVVETQYF.

There are many counts of this clonotype. The gene calls are TRBV6-1 and TRBJ2-1; D unresolved. CDR3 size: 15 residues. V shed 8 bases and J shed 0 bases, with 14 bases lying between them. Germline-derived CDR1 and CDR2 are MNHNS and SASEGT. The CDR3: CASSNTFVSYNEQFF. CDR3 coding DNA: TGTGCCAGCTCTAACACTTTTGTCTCCTACAATGAGCAGTTCTTC.